The clone carrying this T cell receptor (beta chain) was counted only a few times. V lost 1 base to trimming and J lost 0 bases; unmatched junction nucleotides: 9. The CDR3 totals 18 residues. CDR1 DFQATT and CDR2 SNEGSKA come from the germline V gene (reference sequence). This sample stems from a study of blood T cells in healthy people across ages. Then a second PCR, running about 7 to 11 cycles, was carried out with a sample-barcoded 5' primer and a J-beta primer mix. Tagging of each cDNA molecule was performed by a template-switch adaptor with 12 random nucleotides. MiXCR, run by TCRdb on the 5' RACE reads, gives a single entry per CDR3 protein. Of about 930,000 distinct CDR3 sequences in the sample, around 29% are singletons; the top ten hold about 10%. These data also formed part of another study, on T cells of mothers and their children.

Sequencing was done on a sample of blood. The genes are TRBV20-1 and TRBJ2-7, with 13 bases matching TRBD2. The clonotype originates from a woman aged 40 to 49 in good health. In DNA form, the CDR3 reads TGCAGTGCTAGAGTTGTGACTAGCGGGGGGACAAGCTCCTACGAGCAGTACTTC. It specifies CSARVVTSGGTSSYEQYF.